Listed here are 26 T cell receptor beta chains from one sample, sequenced in a study of blood T cell repertoires in COVID-19. Data came from immunoSEQ multiplex PCR; TCRdb stores just in-frame clones and leaves some out. There are tens of thousands of clones in the sample; around four fifths occur only once, and approximately 5% lies in the top ten. What was sequenced was peripheral blood. These receptors all come from a man in his 70s with acute or convalescent COVID-19.

V and J are TRBV5-1 and TRBJ2-3, with 13 bases identical to TRBD2. This CDR3 region has 15 residues. In germline, CDR1 is SGHRS, CDR2 YFSETQ. Trimming took 4 bases from V and 5 from J; bases not matched to a gene: 4. CDR3 amino acids: CASSPLAGGQDTQYF. CDR3 DNA: TGCGCCAGCAGCCCACTAGCGGGGGGGCAAGATACGCAGTATTTT.

The rearrangement links TRBV7-8 to TRBJ1-5, with D hard to call. Trimming pared 1 base from V and 7 bases from J, leaving 8 bases between. Germline CDR1 is SGHVS and CDR2 is FQNEAQ. The CDR3 consists of 13 residues. The CDR3 spells CASSLVVWQPQHF. As DNA, the CDR3 is TGTGCCAGCAGCTTAGTAGTATGGCAGCCCCAGCATTTT.

This chain connects TRBV11-2 to TRBJ1-2; the match to TRBD1 covers 8 bases. The CDR3 consists of 16 residues. The trim removed 0 bases at V and 5 bases at J, leaving 8 bases unmatched. Germline lookup yields CDR1 SGHAT and CDR2 FQNNGV. Written as DNA, the CDR3 is TGTGCCAGCAGCTTAGACGCCGGGACAGGATCTTATGGCTACACCTTC. Translated, it gives CASSLDAGTGSYGYTF.

This sequence joins TRBV7-3 and TRBJ1-1; 7 nucleotides align to TRBD1. From germline, CDR1 is SGHTA and CDR2 FQGTGA. This CDR3 is built from 15 residues. V shed 2 bases and J 5 bases; nucleotides not matched to a gene: 8. The CDR3 region has the DNA TGTGCCAGCAGCTTAGTGGAGGGGGCGCAGACTGAAGCTTTCTTT. Translated, it gives CASSLVEGAQTEAFF.

This sequence joins TRBV24-1 and TRBJ2-1; tentative D call: TRBD2 (6 bases). This CDR3 is 16 amino acids long. The germline V gene encodes CDR1 KGHDR and CDR2 SFDVKD. V gave up 3 bases and J gave up 9 bases, with 20 bases separating them. The CDR3 protein is CATSDGGGGKISEQFF. In nucleotides, the CDR3 is TGTGCCACCAGTGATGGGGGTGGCGGGAAAATCAGTGAGCAGTTCTTC.

The chain has TRBV28 and TRBJ2-5, with D perhaps TRBD2 (5 bases). V was shortened by 6 bases and J by 0 bases, with 14 bases between the two germline ends. Germline V lookup: CDR1 MDHEN, CDR2 SYDVKM. The CDR3 has 15 amino acids. CDR3 nucleotides: TGTGCCAGCAGCCTCCCGGACTCGTACCAAGAGACCCAGTACTTC. Its protein product is CASSLPDSYQETQYF.

This clone qualifies as medium-sized (0.01 to 0.1%). This chain connects TRBV18 to TRBJ2-2; 10 bases are a match to TRBD2. Trimming at V came to 8 bases and at J to 4 bases, leaving 7 bases not matched to a gene. Germline V gene sequence: CDR1 KGHSH, CDR2 LQKENI. This CDR3 is built from 15 residues. CDR3 amino acids: CASPTSGAATGELFF. DNA for the CDR3: TGTGCCAGCCCTACTAGCGGGGCTGCCACCGGGGAGCTGTTTTTT.

This clone has only a few counts. CDR3 in amino acids: CASAPGWTEAFF. The CDR3 nucleotides are TGTGCCAGCGCTCCAGGGTGGACCGAAGCTTTCTTT. This chain connects TRBV28 to TRBJ1-1; a weak D match, TRBD1 (5 bases). Germline CDR1 MDHEN, CDR2 SYDVKM. The ends were cut back, 8 bases at V and 8 bases at J, with 15 bases in the middle. There are 12 residues in the CDR3.

V gene TRBV7-2 combines with J gene TRBJ2-1; 13 nucleotides line up with TRBD2. Germline trimming cut 4 bases from V and 0 bases from J; bases unmatched to any gene: 6. This CDR3 has 18 residues. Germline CDR1 reads SGHTA; CDR2 reads FQGNSA. DNA of the CDR3: TGTGCCAGCAGCTCGATGACTAGCGGGGGGAGCTCCTACAATGAGCAGTTCTTC. As protein: CASSSMTSGGSSYNEQFF.

This rearrangement joins TRBV6-6 to TRBJ2-5; TRBD2 matches 8 bases. This CDR3 contains 11 residues. V lost 11 bases to trimming and J lost 5 bases; unmatched junction nucleotides: 4. The germline CDR1 and CDR2 sequences are MNHNY and SVGAGI (reference sequence). For the CDR3, the DNA is TGTGCCGTAGGCGGGGGGGAGACCCAGTACTTC. It yields the protein CAVGGGETQYF.

The chain combines TRBV10-2 with TRBJ2-1, with D possibly TRBD2 on 7 matching bases. Trimming cost V 3 bases and J 8 bases, with 17 bases left between them. This CDR3 comprises 15 residues. Germline lookup yields CDR1 WSHSY and CDR2 SAAADI. CDR3 in DNA: TGCGCCAGCAGTGACTCAAGGGGGGGGCCGGATGAGCAGTTCTTC. It is translated as CASSDSRGGPDEQFF.

This sequence joins TRBV6-6 and TRBJ2-7; 9 nucleotides align to TRBD2. After removal of 6 bases from V and 1 base from J, the junction contained 10 bases not matched to a gene. Germline-derived CDR1 and CDR2 are MNHNY and SVGAGI (reference sequence). The CDR3 extends over 16 amino acids. The chain's CDR3 is CASRALAGRRSYEQYF. Here the CDR3 DNA reads TGTGCCAGCAGAGCCCTAGCGGGACGCCGTTCCTACGAGCAGTACTTC.

This clone was seen a handful of times. The chain employs TRBV7-3 and TRBJ1-5; D possibly corresponds to TRBD1 (6 bases). The CDR3 length is 13 residues. From germline, CDR1 is SGHTA and CDR2 FQGTGA. V was shortened by 2 bases and J by 7 bases, with 9 bases between the two germline ends. CDR3 protein: CASSLGGGQPQHF. As DNA, the CDR3 is TGTGCCAGCAGCTTAGGGGGCGGGCAGCCCCAGCATTTT.

The rearrangement uses TRBV5-1 and TRBJ2-2; weak D call: TRBD2 (5 bases). Looked up from germline, CDR1 is SGHRS and CDR2 is YFSETQ. The CDR3 loop spans 16 amino acids. V lost 0 bases and J 2 bases, leaving 11 bases between the germline ends. The CDR3 sequence: CASSLEGGLNTGELFF. DNA for the CDR3: TGCGCCAGCAGCTTGGAAGGAGGCTTAAACACCGGGGAGCTGTTTTTT.

The chain employs TRBV27 and TRBJ1-1; maybe TRBD1 (6 bases). Germline V gives CDR1 MNHEY, CDR2 SMNVEV (reference sequence). The length of the CDR3 is 13 residues. V was shortened by 2 bases and J by 10 bases, with 14 bases between the two germline ends. This CDR3 reads CASSLQAGDVAFF. In DNA, the CDR3 is TGTGCCAGCAGTTTACAAGCAGGGGATGTAGCTTTCTTT.

The rearrangement uses TRBV5-1 and TRBJ2-3; D is perhaps TRBD1 (5 bases). CDR3 length equals 15 residues. The V end lost 5 bases, the J end lost 3 bases, and 16 bases lay between the germline ends. Germline V gene sequence: CDR1 SGHRS, CDR2 YFSETQ. The CDR3: CASSQRGFLTDTQYF. The CDR3 nucleotides read TGCGCCAGCAGTCAAAGGGGATTTCTGACAGATACGCAGTATTTT.

V usage is TRBV10-1 and J usage is TRBJ2-2; D not resolved. The length of the CDR3 is 14 residues. Germline V CDR1 and CDR2: WNHNN, SYGVQD (reference sequence). V dropped 0 bases and J dropped 3 bases, with 5 bases sitting between them. The CDR3 spells CASSESTYTGELFF. In DNA, the CDR3 is TGCGCCAGCAGTGAGTCGACTTACACCGGGGAGCTGTTTTTT.

This sequence joins TRBV6-6 and TRBJ1-5, with D maybe TRBD1 (5 bases). The CDR3 has 16 residues. The V and J ends lost 2 bases and 11 bases respectively, with 22 bases between them. Germline lookup yields CDR1 MNHNY and CDR2 SVGAGI (reference sequence). The CDR3 protein is CASSYPQTEVVKSQHF. Written as DNA, the CDR3 is TGTGCCAGCAGTTACCCCCAGACAGAGGTCGTAAAGTCCCAGCATTTT.

The chain joins TRBV19 to TRBJ2-1; TRBD2 matches 7 bases. The germline CDR1 and CDR2 sequences are LNHDA and SQIVND (reference sequence). This CDR3 has 14 residues. V was pared by 5 bases and J by 10 bases, with 11 bases of the junction left unmatched. CDR3 bases: TGTGCCAGTAGTCTGCGCGGGGGTCCCTGGGAGCAGTTCTTC. Amino acids: CASSLRGGPWEQFF.

The chain uses TRBV5-1 and TRBJ2-2; 8 bases match TRBD1. This CDR3 is 15 amino acids long. With V trimmed by 3 bases and J by 4 bases, 5 bases remained unmatched. Germline loops: CDR1 SGHRS, CDR2 YFSETQ. CDR3 sequence (DNA): TGCGCCAGCAGCTGGATGACAGGGGTCACCGGGGAGCTGTTTTTT. It specifies CASSWMTGVTGELFF. Based on the CDR3 plus reference TRBV5-1 and TRBJ2-2, the full variable domain is KAGVTQTPRYLIKTRGQQVTLSCSPISGHRSVSWYQQTPGQGLQFLFEYFSETQRNKGNFPGRFSGRQFSNSRSEMNVSTLELGDSALYLCASSWMTGVTGELFFGEGSRLTVL.

The V gene is TRBV19, the J gene TRBJ2-7, with 11 bases matching TRBD2. Germline assignment: CDR1 LNHDA and CDR2 SQIVND (reference sequence). The CDR3 covers 15 residues. After removal of 2 bases from V and 2 bases from J, the junction contained 2 bases not matched to a gene. The CDR3 region has the DNA TGTGCCAGTAGTATACAACTAGCGGGGGCCTACGAGCAGTACTTC. Translation gives CASSIQLAGAYEQYF.

The chain recombines TRBV2 with TRBJ1-6, with 11 bases fitting TRBD1. The CDR3 extends over 17 amino acids. V was pared by 2 bases and J by 4 bases, with 4 bases of the junction left unmatched. CDR1 and CDR2 from the germline V gene are SNHLY and FYNNEI. The CDR3 loop reads CASSERGTGGYNSPLHF. The DNA for the CDR3 is TGTGCCAGCAGTGAAAGGGGGACAGGGGGGTATAATTCACCCCTCCACTTT.

A remark on this clone: One end of the junction varies from germline; a read error may be responsible. The chain couples TRBV5-1 to TRBJ2-7, with 10 bases aligning to TRBD1. The CDR3 loop spans 16 amino acids. The germline gives CDR1 SGHRS, CDR2 YFSETQ. The CDR3 DNA reads as TGCGCCCGCAGCTTGGGGGGCCCGGGACAGGGGTACGAGCAGTACTTC. This sequence encodes CARSLGGPGQGYEQYF.

The V gene is TRBV9, the J gene TRBJ2-5, with 9 bases lining up with TRBD1. Germline V gene data show CDR1 as SGDLS and CDR2 as YYNGEE. Trimming removed 5 bases from V and 4 bases from J; junction bases left unmatched: 9. The CDR3 totals 15 residues. CDR3: CASSPQGAGGETQYF. The CDR3 coding sequence is TGTGCCAGCAGTCCACAGGGGGCAGGAGGAGAGACCCAGTACTTC.

V is TRBV11-2 and J is TRBJ1-2; weak D call: TRBD1 (6 bases). Trimming took 4 bases from V and 1 from J, leaving 16 bases between them. The CDR3 has 16 amino acids. In germline, CDR1 is SGHAT, CDR2 FQNNGV. The CDR3 loop reads CASSSYGRGNNYGYTF. The CDR3 DNA is TGTGCCAGCAGCTCCTACGGCAGGGGAAATAACTATGGCTACACCTTC.

This sequence joins TRBV5-1 and TRBJ2-1, with 7 bases identical to TRBD2. The V and J ends lost 0 bases and 1 base, in that order; junction bases with no gene match: 4. CDR3 size: 16 residues. CDR1 is SGHRS, CDR2 YFSETQ, per germline. This CDR3 reads CASSLASGVSYNEQFF. The CDR3 nucleotides are TGCGCCAGCAGCTTGGCAAGCGGGGTGTCCTACAATGAGCAGTTCTTC.